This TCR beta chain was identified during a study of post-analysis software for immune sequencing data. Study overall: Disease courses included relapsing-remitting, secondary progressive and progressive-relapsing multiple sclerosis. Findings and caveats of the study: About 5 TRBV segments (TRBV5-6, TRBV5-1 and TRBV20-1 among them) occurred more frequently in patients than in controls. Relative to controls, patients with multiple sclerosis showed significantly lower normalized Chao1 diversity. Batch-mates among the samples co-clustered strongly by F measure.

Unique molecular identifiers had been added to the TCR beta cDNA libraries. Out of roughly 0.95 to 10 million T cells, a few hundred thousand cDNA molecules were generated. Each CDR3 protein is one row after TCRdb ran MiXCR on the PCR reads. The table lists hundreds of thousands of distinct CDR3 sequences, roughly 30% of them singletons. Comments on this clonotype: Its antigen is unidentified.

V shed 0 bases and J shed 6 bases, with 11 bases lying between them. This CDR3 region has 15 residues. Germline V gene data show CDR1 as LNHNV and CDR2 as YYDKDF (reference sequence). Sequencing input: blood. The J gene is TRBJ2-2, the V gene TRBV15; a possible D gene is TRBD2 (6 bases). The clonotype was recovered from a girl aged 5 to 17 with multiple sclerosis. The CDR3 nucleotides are TGTGCCACCAGCAGAGACCTGGGGGGATCCGGGGAGCTGTTTTTT. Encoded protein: CATSRDLGGSGELFF.